This T cell receptor beta chain was identified in a study of blood T cells in healthy people across ages. The authors ran a second PCR of roughly 6 to 12 cycles using a sample-barcoded 5' primer and a J-beta primer mix. From the 5' RACE reads, TCRdb called clonotypes with MiXCR, one entry per CDR3 protein. Among roughly 700,000 distinct CDR3 sequences listed, around half were seen once. As to this clonotype: At one end, the junction sequence differs from germline, possibly due to a read error.

Sequenced material: blood. The source of this sequence is a woman aged 60 to 75 in good health.

The CDR3 coding sequence is TGTGTCAGTAGTACCGGACAACACTACGAGCAGTACTTC. It translates to CVSSTGQHYEQYF. V and J are TRBV19 and TRBJ2-7; possibly TRBD1 for D (5 bases). This CDR3 comprises 13 residues. Germline CDR1 and CDR2: LNHDA and SQIVND (reference sequence).